This T cell receptor (beta chain) was sequenced in a study of T-cell reconstitution after alpha-beta-depleted transplantation in children (dated by TCRdb to 2015 to 2016). About the full investigation: Using TCR repertoire profiling, the study followed T-cell immune reconstitution in a quantitative way in children after TCRalphabeta/CD19-depleted allogeneic hematopoietic cell transplantation.

Library preparation employed PCR. This sample was sequenced with an Illumina HiSeq 2500. Molecular barcoding was employed in the preparation of TCR libraries, with unique molecular identifiers being used to normalize TCRbeta repertoire quantification. TCRdb applied fastp at Q25 and MiXCR to the public reads, then kept only in-frame beta chains. CDR3 protein sequences are deduplicated, and each keeps its most common genes and DNA. The sample has around 200,000 distinct CDR3 sequences on record, around 6.8% of them singletons. Together, the top ten hold 3% of the sample. This clonotype was counted ten times or more. Its antigen target is currently unknown. No much larger clonotype is one base removed from it; base qualities were not supplied. Trimming takes 2 bases from V and 1 base from J, and the germline ends sit 11 bases apart. Based on the germline V gene, the CDR1 and CDR2 sequences are SGHVS and FNYEAQ. There are 16 amino acids in the CDR3, from cysteine to phenylalanine inclusive. Only the CDR3 part of the read is kept: 48 bases, read in frame from the first base.

This chain joins TRBV7-6 to TRBJ2-2; matching of 6 bases hints at TRBD1 as the D gene. The sample consisted of PBMCs from the stem cell graft donor, taken from the stem cell graft. The TCR was taken from a human donor who donated a stem cell graft to a child with Wiskott-Aldrich syndrome. The CDR3 has the sequence CASSLWAGENTGELFF. The DNA sequence is as follows: TGTGCCAGCAGCTTATGGGCAGGGGAGAACACCGGGGAGCTGTTTTTT.